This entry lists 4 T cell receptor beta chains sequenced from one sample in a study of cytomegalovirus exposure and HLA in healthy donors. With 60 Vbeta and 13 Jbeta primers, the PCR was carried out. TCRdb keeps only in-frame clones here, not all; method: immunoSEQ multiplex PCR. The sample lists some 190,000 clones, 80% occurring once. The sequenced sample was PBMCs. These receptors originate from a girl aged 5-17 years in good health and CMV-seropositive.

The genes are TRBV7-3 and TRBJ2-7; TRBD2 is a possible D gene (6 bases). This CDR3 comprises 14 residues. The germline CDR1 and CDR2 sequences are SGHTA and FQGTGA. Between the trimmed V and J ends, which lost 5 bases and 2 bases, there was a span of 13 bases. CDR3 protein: CASSQQGGAYEQYF. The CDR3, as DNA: TGTGCCAGCAGCCAGCAGGGAGGAGCCTACGAGCAGTACTTC. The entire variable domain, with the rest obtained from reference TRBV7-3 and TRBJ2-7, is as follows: GAGVSQTPSNKVTEKGKYVELRCDPISGHTALYWYRQSLGQGPEFLIYFQGTGAADDSGLPNDRFFAVRPEGSVSTLKIQRTERGDSAVYLCASSQQGGAYEQYFGPGTRLTVT.

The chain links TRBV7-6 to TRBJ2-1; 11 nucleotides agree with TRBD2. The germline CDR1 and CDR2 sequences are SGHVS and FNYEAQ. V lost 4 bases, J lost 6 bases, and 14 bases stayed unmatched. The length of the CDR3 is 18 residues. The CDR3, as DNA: TGTGCCAGCAGCTCCAGACGATTACTAGCGGGAGAGGGCAATGAGCAGTTCTTC. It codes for CASSSRRLLAGEGNEQFF.

In DNA, the CDR3 is TGTGCCTGGAGTGTAGGGGGTGGCTACACCTTC. Translating it yields CAWSVGGGYTF. This chain uses TRBV30 with TRBJ1-2, with D maybe TRBD1 (6 bases). The CDR3 runs to 11 residues. The V gene lost 0 bases and the J gene lost 7 bases, with 6 bases spanning the gap. Germline V gives CDR1 GTSNPN, CDR2 SVGIG (reference sequence).

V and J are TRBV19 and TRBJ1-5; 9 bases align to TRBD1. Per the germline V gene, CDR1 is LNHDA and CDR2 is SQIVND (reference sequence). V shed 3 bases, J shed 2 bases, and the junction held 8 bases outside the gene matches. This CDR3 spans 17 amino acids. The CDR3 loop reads CASSMDRGGGGNQPQHF. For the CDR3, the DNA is TGTGCCAGTAGTATGGACAGGGGAGGGGGGGGCAATCAGCCCCAGCATTTT. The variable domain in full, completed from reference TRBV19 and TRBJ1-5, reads DGGITQSPKYLFRKEGQNVTLSCEQNLNHDAMYWYRQDPGQGLRLIYYSQIVNDFQKGDIAEGYSVSREKKESFPLTVTSAQKNPTAFYLCASSMDRGGGGNQPQHFGDGTRLSIL.